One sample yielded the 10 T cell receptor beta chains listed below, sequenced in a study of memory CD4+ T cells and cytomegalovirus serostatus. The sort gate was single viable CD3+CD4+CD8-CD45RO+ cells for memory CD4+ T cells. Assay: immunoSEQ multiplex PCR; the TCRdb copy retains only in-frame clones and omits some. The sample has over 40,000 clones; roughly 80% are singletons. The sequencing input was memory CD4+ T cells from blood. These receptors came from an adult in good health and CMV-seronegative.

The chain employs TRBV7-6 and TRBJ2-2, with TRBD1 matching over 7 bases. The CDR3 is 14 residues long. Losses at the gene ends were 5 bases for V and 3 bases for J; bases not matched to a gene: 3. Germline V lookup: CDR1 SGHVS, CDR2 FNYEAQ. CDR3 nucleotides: TGTGCCAGCAGCACCGGACAGGACACCGGGGAGCTGTTTTTT. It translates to CASSTGQDTGELFF.

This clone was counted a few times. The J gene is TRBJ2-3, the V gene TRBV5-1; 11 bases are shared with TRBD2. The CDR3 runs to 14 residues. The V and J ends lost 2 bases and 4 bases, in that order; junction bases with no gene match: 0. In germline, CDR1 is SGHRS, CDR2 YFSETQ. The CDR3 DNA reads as TGCGCCAGCAGCTTTAGCGGGGGGGCAGATACGCAGTATTTT. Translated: CASSFSGGADTQYF. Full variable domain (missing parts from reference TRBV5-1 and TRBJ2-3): KAGVTQTPRYLIKTRGQQVTLSCSPISGHRSVSWYQQTPGQGLQFLFEYFSETQRNKGNFPGRFSGRQFSNSRSEMNVSTLELGDSALYLCASSFSGGADTQYFGPGTRLTVL.

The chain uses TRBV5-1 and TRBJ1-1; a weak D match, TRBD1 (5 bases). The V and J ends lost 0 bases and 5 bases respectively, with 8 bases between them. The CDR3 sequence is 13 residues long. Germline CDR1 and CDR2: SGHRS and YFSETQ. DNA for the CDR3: TGCGCCAGCAGCTTGGGGTACAGGACTGAAGCTTTCTTT. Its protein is CASSLGYRTEAFF.

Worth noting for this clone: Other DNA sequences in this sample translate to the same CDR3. CDR3 sequence: CASSLQNSPLHF. In DNA, the CDR3 is TGTGCCAGCAGCCTACAGAATTCACCCCTCCACTTT. The chain combines TRBV7-2 with TRBJ1-6; D gene ambiguous. The germline gives CDR1 SGHTA, CDR2 FQGNSA. The CDR3 loop spans 12 amino acids. Deletions cut 5 bases from V and 7 bases from J, with 6 bases between.

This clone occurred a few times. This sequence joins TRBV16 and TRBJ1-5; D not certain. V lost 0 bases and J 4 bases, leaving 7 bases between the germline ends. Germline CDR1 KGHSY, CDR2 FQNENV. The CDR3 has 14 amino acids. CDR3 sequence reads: CASSQSHLNQPQHF. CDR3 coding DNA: TGTGCCAGCAGCCAATCGCACCTGAATCAGCCCCAGCATTTT.

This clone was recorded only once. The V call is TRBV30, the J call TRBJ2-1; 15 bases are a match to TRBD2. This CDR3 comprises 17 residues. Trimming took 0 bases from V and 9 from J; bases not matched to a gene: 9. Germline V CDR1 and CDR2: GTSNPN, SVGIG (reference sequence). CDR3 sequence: CAWSVRRTSGGAREQFF. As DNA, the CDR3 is TGTGCCTGGAGTGTACGAAGGACTAGCGGGGGGGCGCGTGAGCAGTTCTTC.

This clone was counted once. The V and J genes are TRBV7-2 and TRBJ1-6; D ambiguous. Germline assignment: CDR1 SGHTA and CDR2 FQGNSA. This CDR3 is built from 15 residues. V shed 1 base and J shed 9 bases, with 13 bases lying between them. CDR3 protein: CASSLGQSRLSPLHF. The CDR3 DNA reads TGTGCCAGCAGCTTAGGGCAGAGCCGTCTTTCACCCCTCCACTTT. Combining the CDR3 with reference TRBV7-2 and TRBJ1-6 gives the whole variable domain GAGVSQSPSNKVTEKGKDVELRCDPISGHTALYWYRQSLGQGLEFLIYFQGNSAPDKSGLPSDRFSAERTGGSVSTLTIQRTQQEDSAVYLCASSLGQSRLSPLHFGNGTRLTVT.

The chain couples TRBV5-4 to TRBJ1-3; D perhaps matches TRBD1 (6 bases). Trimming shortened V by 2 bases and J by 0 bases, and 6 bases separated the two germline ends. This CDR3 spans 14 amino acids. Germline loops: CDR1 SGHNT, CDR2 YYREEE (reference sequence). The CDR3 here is CASSLQGSGNTIYF. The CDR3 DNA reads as TGTGCCAGCAGCTTACAGGGCTCTGGAAACACCATATATTTT.

The CDR3 is CASSMTGVGYTF. For the CDR3, the DNA is TGTGCCAGCAGCATGACAGGGGTCGGCTACACCTTC. The chain uses TRBV7-2 and TRBJ1-2; 8 nucleotides agree with TRBD1. Germline V gene data show CDR1 as SGHTA and CDR2 as FQGNSA. The CDR3 is 12 amino acids. V shed 5 bases and J 8 bases; nucleotides not matched to a gene: 4.

This chain's CDR3 is CASSRRVGTNTGELFF. For the CDR3, the DNA is TGTGCCAGCAGCCGACGGGTGGGCACGAACACCGGGGAGCTGTTTTTT. The chain joins TRBV11-1 to TRBJ2-2; unclear D gene. Trimming took off 5 bases at V and 0 bases at J, with 13 bases between the two ends. The CDR3 is 16 amino acids. CDR1 and CDR2 from the germline V gene are SGHAT and FQDESV (reference sequence).